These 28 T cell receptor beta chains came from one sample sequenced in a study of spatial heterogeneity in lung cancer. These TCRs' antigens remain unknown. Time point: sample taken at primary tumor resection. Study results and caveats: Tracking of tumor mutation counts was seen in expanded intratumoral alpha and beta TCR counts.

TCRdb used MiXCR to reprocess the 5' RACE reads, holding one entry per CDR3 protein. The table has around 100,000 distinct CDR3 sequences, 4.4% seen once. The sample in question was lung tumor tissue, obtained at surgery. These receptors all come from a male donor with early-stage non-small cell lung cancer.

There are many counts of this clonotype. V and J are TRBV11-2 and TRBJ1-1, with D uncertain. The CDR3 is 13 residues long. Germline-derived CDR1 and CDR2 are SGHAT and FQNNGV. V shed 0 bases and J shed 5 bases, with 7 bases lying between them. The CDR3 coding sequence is TGTGCCAGCAGCTTAGATCTAAGGACTGAAGCTTTCTTT. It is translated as CASSLDLRTEAFF. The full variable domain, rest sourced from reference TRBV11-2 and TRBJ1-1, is EAGVAQSPRYKIIEKRQSVAFWCNPISGHATLYWYQQILGQGPKLLIQFQNNGVVDDSQLPKDRFSAERLKGVDSTLKIQPAKLEDSAVYLCASSLDLRTEAFFGQGTRLTVV.

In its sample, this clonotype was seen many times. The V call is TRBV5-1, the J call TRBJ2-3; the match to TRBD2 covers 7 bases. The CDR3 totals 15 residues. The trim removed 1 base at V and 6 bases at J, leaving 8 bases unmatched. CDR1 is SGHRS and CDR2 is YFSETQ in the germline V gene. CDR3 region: CASSLSGKARDTQYF. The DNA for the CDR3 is TGCGCCAGCAGCTTGAGCGGGAAGGCCAGGGATACGCAGTATTTT.

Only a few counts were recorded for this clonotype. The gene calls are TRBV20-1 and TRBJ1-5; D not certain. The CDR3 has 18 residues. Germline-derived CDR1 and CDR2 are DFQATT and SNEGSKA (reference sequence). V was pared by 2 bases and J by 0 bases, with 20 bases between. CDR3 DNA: TGCAGTGCTAGAACGGCCCAGGCCACTAGTTATAGCAATCAGCCCCAGCATTTT. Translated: CSARTAQATSYSNQPQHF.

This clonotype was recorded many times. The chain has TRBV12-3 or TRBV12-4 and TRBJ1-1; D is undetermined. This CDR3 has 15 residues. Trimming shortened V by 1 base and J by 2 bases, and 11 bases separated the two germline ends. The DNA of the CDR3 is TGTGCCAGCAGTTTAGTCTGGGATACAAACACTGAAGCTTTCTTT. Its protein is CASSLVWDTNTEAFF.

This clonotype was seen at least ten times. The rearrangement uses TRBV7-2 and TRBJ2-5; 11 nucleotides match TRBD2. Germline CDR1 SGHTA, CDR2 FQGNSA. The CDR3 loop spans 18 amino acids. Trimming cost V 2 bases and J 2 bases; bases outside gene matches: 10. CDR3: CASSLKSRLAGTQETQYF. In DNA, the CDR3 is TGTGCCAGCAGCTTAAAAAGCCGACTAGCGGGGACTCAAGAGACCCAGTACTTC.

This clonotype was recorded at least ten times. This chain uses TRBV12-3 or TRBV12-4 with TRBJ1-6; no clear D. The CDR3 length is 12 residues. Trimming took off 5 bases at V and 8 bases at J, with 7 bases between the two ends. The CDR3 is CASSQAHSPLHF. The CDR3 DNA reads TGTGCCAGCAGTCAGGCCCATTCACCCCTCCACTTT.

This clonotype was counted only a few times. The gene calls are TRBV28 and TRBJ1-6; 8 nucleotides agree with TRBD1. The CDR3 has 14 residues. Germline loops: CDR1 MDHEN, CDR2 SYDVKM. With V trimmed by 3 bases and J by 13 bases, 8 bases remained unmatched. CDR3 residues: CASSFLRTGWPLHF. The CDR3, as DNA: TGTGCCAGCAGTTTCTTGCGGACAGGGTGGCCCCTCCACTTT.

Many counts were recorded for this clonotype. The CDR3 coding sequence is TGTGCCAGCAGCTGGTCGAGGGCCAACGTCCTGACTTTC. It encodes CASSWSRANVLTF. J is TRBJ2-6 and V is TRBV11-2; D not certain. CDR1 and CDR2 (germline): SGHAT, FQNNGV. This CDR3 has 13 residues. Trimming took 4 bases from V and 5 from J, leaving 6 bases between them.

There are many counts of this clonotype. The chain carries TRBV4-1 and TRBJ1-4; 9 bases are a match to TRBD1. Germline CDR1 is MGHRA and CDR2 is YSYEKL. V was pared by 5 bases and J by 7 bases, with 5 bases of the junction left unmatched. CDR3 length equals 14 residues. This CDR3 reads CASSTRQGGEKLFF. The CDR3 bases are TGCGCCAGCAGCACCCGACAGGGGGGTGAAAAACTGTTTTTT.

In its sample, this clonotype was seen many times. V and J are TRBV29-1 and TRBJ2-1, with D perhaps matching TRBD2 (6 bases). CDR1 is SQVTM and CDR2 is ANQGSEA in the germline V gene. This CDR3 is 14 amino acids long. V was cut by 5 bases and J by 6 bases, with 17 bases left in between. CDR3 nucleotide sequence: TGCAGCGTTTGCAGCGGGCGGGAATGCAATGAGCAGTTCTTC. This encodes CSVCSGRECNEQFF.

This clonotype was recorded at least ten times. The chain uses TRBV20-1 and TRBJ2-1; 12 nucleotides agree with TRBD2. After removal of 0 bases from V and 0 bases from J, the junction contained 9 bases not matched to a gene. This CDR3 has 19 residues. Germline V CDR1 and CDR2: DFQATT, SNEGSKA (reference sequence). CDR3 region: CSARDLLAGGAASYNEQFF. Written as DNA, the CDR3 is TGCAGTGCTAGAGATCTACTAGCGGGAGGTGCGGCCTCCTACAATGAGCAGTTCTTC.

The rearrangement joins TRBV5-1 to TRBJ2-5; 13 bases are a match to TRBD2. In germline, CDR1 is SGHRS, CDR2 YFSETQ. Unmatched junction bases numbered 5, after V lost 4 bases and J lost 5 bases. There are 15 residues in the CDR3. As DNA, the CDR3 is TGCGCCAGCAGCACCGGACTAGCGGGAGTCGAGACCCAGTACTTC. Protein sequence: CASSTGLAGVETQYF.

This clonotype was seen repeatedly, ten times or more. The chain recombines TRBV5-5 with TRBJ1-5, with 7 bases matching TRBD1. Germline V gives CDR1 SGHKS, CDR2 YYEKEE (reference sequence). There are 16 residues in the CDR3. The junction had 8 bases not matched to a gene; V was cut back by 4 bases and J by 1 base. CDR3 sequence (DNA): TGTGCCAGCAGCGCTGGGCTCAGGGGGAGCAATCAGCCCCAGCATTTT. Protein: CASSAGLRGSNQPQHF.

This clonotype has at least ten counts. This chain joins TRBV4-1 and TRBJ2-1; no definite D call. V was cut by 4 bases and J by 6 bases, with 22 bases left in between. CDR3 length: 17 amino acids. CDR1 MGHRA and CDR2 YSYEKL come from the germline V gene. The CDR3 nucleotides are TGCGCCAGCAGCCTAGCAGGTTATAGTGGGGTCGGCAATGAGCAGTTCTTC. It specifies CASSLAGYSGVGNEQFF.

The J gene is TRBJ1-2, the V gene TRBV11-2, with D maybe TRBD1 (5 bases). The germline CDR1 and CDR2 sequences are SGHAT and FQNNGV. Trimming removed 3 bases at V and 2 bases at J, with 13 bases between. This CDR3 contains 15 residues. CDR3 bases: TGTGCCAGCAGCTTGGCTGCAGGGCGGAACTATGGCTACACCTTC. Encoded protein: CASSLAAGRNYGYTF.

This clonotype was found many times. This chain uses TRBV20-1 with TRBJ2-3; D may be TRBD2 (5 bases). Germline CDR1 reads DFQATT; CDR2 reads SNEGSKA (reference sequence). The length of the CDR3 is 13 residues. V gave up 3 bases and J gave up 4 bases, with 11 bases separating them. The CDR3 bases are TGCAGTGCTAGTTGGCTAGCCGCAGATACGCAGTATTTT. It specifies CSASWLAADTQYF.

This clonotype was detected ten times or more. CDR3 DNA: TGTGCCAGCAGTTTAGACCGGAATTCACCCCTCCACTTT. The encoded protein is CASSLDRNSPLHF. This sequence joins TRBV28 and TRBJ1-6, with no clear D. The CDR3 spans 13 residues. The ends were cut back, 2 bases at V and 7 bases at J, with 6 bases in the middle. Looked up from germline, CDR1 is MDHEN and CDR2 is SYDVKM. The full variable domain, rest sourced from reference TRBV28 and TRBJ1-6, is DVKVTQSSRYLVKRTGEKVFLECVQDMDHENMFWYRQDPGLGLRLIYFSYDVKMKEKGDIPEGYSVSREKKERFSLILESASTNQTSMYLCASSLDRNSPLHFGNGTRLTVT.

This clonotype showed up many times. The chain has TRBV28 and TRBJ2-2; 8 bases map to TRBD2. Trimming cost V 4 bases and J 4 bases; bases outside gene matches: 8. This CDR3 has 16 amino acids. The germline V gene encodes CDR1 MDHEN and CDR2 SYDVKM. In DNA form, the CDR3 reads TGTGCCAGCAGTTCCCAAAGCGGGAGTCGCACCGGGGAGCTGTTTTTT. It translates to CASSSQSGSRTGELFF.

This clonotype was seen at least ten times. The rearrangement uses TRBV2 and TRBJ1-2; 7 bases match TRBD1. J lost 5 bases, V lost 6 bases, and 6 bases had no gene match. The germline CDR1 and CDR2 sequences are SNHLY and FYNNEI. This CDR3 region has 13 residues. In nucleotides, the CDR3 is TGTGCCAGCAGAGACGACAGGGAGTATGGCTACACCTTC. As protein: CASRDDREYGYTF. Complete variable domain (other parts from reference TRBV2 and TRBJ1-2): EPEVTQTPSHQVTQMGQEVILRCVPISNHLYFYWYRQILGQKVEFLVSFYNNEISEKSEIFDDQFSVERPDGSNFTLKIRSTKLEDSAMYFCASRDDREYGYTFGSGTRLTVV.

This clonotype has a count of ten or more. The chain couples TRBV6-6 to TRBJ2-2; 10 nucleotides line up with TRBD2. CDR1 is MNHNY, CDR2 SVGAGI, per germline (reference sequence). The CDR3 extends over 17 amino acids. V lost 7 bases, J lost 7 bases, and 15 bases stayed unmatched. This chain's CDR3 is CASKVRQREGFIGELFF. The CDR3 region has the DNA TGTGCCAGCAAAGTTAGGCAGCGGGAGGGTTTCATCGGGGAGCTGTTTTTT.

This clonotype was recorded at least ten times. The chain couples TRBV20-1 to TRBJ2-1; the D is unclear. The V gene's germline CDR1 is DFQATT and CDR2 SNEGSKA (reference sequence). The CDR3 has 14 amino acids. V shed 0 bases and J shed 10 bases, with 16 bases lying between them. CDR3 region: CSARDPSASWEQFF. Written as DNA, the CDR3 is TGCAGTGCTAGAGATCCAAGCGCATCCTGGGAGCAGTTCTTC.

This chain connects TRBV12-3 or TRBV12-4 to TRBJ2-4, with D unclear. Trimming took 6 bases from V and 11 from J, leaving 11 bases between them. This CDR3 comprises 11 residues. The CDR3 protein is CASSYGPVQYF. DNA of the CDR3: TGTGCCAGCAGCTACGGACCTGTTCAGTACTTC.

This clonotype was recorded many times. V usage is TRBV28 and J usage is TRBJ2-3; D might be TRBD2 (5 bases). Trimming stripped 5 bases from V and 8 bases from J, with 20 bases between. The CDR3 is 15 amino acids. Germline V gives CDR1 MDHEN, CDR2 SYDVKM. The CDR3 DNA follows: TGTGCCAGCAGTGAGGTAGCGAAAGGTGTGGGTACGCAGTATTTT. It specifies CASSEVAKGVGTQYF.

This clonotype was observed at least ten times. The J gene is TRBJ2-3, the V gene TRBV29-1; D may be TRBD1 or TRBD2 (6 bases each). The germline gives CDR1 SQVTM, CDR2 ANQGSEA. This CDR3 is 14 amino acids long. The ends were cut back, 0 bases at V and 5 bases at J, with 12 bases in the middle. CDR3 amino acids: CSVEEGGLGDTQYF. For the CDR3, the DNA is TGCAGCGTTGAAGAAGGGGGGCTTGGAGATACGCAGTATTTT.

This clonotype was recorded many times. This CDR3 reads CASSQTSTKALNTEAFF. CDR3 DNA sequence: TGCGCCAGCAGCCAGACCTCGACCAAGGCGCTGAACACTGAAGCTTTCTTT. J is TRBJ1-1 and V is TRBV5-1; no reliable D call. The CDR3 has 17 residues. Germline V gene data show CDR1 as SGHRS and CDR2 as YFSETQ. V was trimmed by 4 bases and J by 0 bases, leaving 19 bases between them.

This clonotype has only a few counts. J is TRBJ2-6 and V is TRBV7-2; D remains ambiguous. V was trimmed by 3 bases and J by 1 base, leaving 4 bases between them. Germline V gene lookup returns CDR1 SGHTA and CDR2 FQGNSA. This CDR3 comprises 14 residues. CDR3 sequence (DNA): TGTGCCAGCAGCTTGGTATCTGGGGCCAACGTCCTGACTTTC. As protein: CASSLVSGANVLTF.

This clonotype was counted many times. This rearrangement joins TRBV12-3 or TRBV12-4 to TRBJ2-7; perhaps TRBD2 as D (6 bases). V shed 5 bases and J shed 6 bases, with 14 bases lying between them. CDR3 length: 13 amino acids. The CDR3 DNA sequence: TGTGCCAGCAGTAAAGAGGGACTCTTCGAGCAGTACTTC. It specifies CASSKEGLFEQYF.

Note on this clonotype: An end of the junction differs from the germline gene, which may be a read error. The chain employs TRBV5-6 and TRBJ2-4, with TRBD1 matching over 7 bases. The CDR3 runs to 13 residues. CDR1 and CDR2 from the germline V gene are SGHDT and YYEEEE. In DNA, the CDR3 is TGTGCCAGCAGGTTGGGACAGAGCGACATTCAGTACTTC. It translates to CASRLGQSDIQYF.